A selection of T cell receptor beta chains follows, all from one sample in a study of CD8+ T cells in alopecia areata. The data were produced by immunoSEQ multiplex PCR, yet TCRdb's version contains in-frame clones alone and is incomplete. The table lists 95,000 to 150,000 clones, 47% of them singletons. Sequenced: NKG2D-low CD8+ T cells sorted from blood. These receptors all stem from a human donor with alopecia areata. The CDR3 runs from the conserved cysteine through the conserved F or W. D genes are given only for firm matches. Clone size, where shown, is once, few, many, or a class for clones that have expanded.

D: -; V: TRBV27; J: TRBJ1-2; size: few; DNA: TGTGCCAGCAGTTTATCCCTGGGGACAAACGATGGCTACACCTTC; CDR3: CASSLSLGTNDGYTF
D: TRBD1; V: TRBV2; J: TRBJ2-7; size: few; DNA: TGTGCCAGCAGTGAAGGAACAGGGGTTTCCTACGAGCAGTACTTC; CDR3: CASSEGTGVSYEQYF
D: -; V: TRBV29-1; J: TRBJ2-4; size: -; DNA: TGCAGCGTTGTGTTGTGGACGCAAAACATTCAGTACTTC; CDR3: CSVVLWTQNIQYF
D: -; V: TRBV29-1; J: TRBJ1-4; size: few; DNA: TGCAGCGTCAACAGACCCCAGGGTGAAAAACTGTTTTTT; CDR3: CSVNRPQGEKLFF
D: -; V: TRBV4-1; J: TRBJ2-7; size: -; DNA: TGCGCCAGCAGCCCGGGACGGAACTACGAGCAGTACTTC; CDR3: CASSPGRNYEQYF
D: -; V: TRBV29-1; J: TRBJ1-1; size: few; DNA: TGCAGCGGGGAGGGGAAGAACACTGAAGCTTTCTTT; CDR3: CSGEGKNTEAFF
D: -; V: TRBV9; J: TRBJ2-5; size: -; DNA: TGTGCCAGCAGTACCATTTCGGGGGCCGAGGGGGAGACCCAGTACTTC; CDR3: CASSTISGAEGETQYF
D: TRBD1; V: TRBV9; J: TRBJ2-7; size: -; DNA: TGTGCCAGCAGCGTAGAAGGGGACAGTACCTACGAGCAGTACTTC; CDR3: CASSVEGDSTYEQYF
D: TRBD1; V: TRBV29-1; J: TRBJ2-7; size: few; DNA: TGCAGCGTTGAATTAGGTAGGGACAGGGCATCCGAGCAGTACTTC; CDR3: CSVELGRDRASEQYF
D: -; V: TRBV29-1; J: TRBJ2-3; size: few; DNA: TGCAGCGTTGAGGGGACGCTCACAGATACGCAGTATTTT; CDR3: CSVEGTLTDTQYF
D: -; V: TRBV28; J: TRBJ2-4; size: few; DNA: TGTGCCAGCGGCCCTATCGGGGTCCAGTACTTC; CDR3: CASGPIGVQYF
D: -; V: TRBV7-8; J: TRBJ1-2; size: few; DNA: TGTGCCAGCAGCTTAGAGGTTGGCGGCTACACCTTC; CDR3: CASSLEVGGYTF
D: TRBD2; V: TRBV7-2; J: TRBJ2-5; size: -; DNA: TGTGCCAGCAGCCACGGACTAGCTGCTAAAGAGACCCAGTACTTC; CDR3: CASSHGLAAKETQYF
D: TRBD2; V: TRBV29-1; J: TRBJ2-5; size: -; DNA: TGCAGCGCGGCGGGACTAGCGGGAGATGTAGGAGAGACCCAGTACTTC; CDR3: CSAAGLAGDVGETQYF
D: -; V: TRBV29-1; J: TRBJ2-1; size: -; DNA: TGCAGCGTTGAAAAGGGAACTCTTAATGAGCAGTTCTTC; CDR3: CSVEKGTLNEQFF
D: TRBD2; V: TRBV6-5; J: TRBJ2-5; size: once; DNA: TGTGCCAGCAGCCCCGGAGCGGGAGAGGCAGAGACCCAGTACTTC; CDR3: CASSPGAGEAETQYF
D: -; V: TRBV30; J: TRBJ2-2; size: -; DNA: TGTGCGAATCTGAGGGCGGGAAACACCGGGGAGCTGTTTTTT; CDR3: CANLRAGNTGELFF
D: TRBD1; V: TRBV7-9; J: TRBJ2-7; size: few; DNA: TGTGCCAGCAGTCAGACAGGGGCCGCACCCCTTAGCTCCTACGAGCAGTACTTC; CDR3: CASSQTGAAPLSSYEQYF
D: -; V: TRBV29-1; J: TRBJ1-1; size: -; DNA: TGCAGCGTTGAAGAGGGCATAAGGGTAGGAGCTTTCTTT; CDR3: CSVEEGIRVGAFF
D: TRBD1; V: TRBV6-1; J: TRBJ2-7; size: -; DNA: TGTGCCAGCCGACAGGGTTACGAGCAGTACTTC; CDR3: CASRQGYEQYF
D: -; V: TRBV27; J: TRBJ2-3; size: -; DNA: TGTGCCAGCAGTTTATCCCCACCACGGGATACGCAGTATTTT; CDR3: CASSLSPPRDTQYF
D: -; V: TRBV29-1; J: TRBJ1-2; size: -; DNA: TGCAGCGTCGCTAACAGGGACGTCTATGGCTACACCTTC; CDR3: CSVANRDVYGYTF
D: -; V: TRBV27; J: TRBJ1-1; size: -; DNA: TGTGCCAGCAGTTTTAGCCGGCATGAAGCTTTCTTT; CDR3: CASSFSRHEAFF
D: -; V: TRBV29-1; J: TRBJ1-6; size: few; DNA: TGCAGCGTTGAAGATCGGGGGGGCGGGTCACCCCTCCACTTT; CDR3: CSVEDRGGGSPLHF
D: TRBD1; V: TRBV30; J: TRBJ2-5; size: -; DNA: TGTGCCTGGAGTGTACTAGGGGGCACCACCCAAGAGACCCAGTACTTC; CDR3: CAWSVLGGTTQETQYF
D: -; V: TRBV5-4; J: TRBJ2-3; size: -; DNA: TGTGCCAGCAGCAGAGAAACTTCTGGCCGAGATACGCAGTATTTT; CDR3: CASSRETSGRDTQYF
D: -; V: TRBV29-1; J: TRBJ2-5; size: -; DNA: TGCAGCGTTGAATTTCCGGGAACCCAAGAGACCCAGTACTTC; CDR3: CSVEFPGTQETQYF
D: TRBD2; V: TRBV27; J: TRBJ2-1; size: -; DNA: TGTGCCAGCAGTTCACTAGCGGGAGAGTACAATGAGCAGTTCTTC; CDR3: CASSSLAGEYNEQFF
D: -; V: TRBV29-1; J: TRBJ1-2; size: -; DNA: TGCAGCGTTGCTGGGGGCTTGTATGGCTACACCTTC; CDR3: CSVAGGLYGYTF
D: -; V: TRBV27; J: TRBJ1-1; size: -; DNA: TGTGCCAGCAGTTTAGGACTCTCTCTTATCTTT; CDR3: CASSLGLSLIF
D: TRBD1; V: TRBV11-3; J: TRBJ2-1; size: -; DNA: TGTGCCAGCAGTAACCTCGGACAGGGCATTGAGCAGTTCTTC; CDR3: CASSNLGQGIEQFF
D: TRBD2; V: TRBV29-1; J: TRBJ2-7; size: once; DNA: TGCAGCGCTTCCGGGGGGGGCTCCTACGAGCAGTACTTC; CDR3: CSASGGGSYEQYF
D: -; V: TRBV15; J: TRBJ2-6; size: few; DNA: TGTGCCACCAGCAGAGAGAGCTCTGGGGCCAACGTCCTGACTTTC; CDR3: CATSRESSGANVLTF
D: -; V: TRBV20-1; J: TRBJ2-1; size: -; DNA: TGCAGTGTTCCCAGAGTCGATGAGCAGTTCTTC; CDR3: CSVPRVDEQFF
D: -; V: TRBV11-2; J: TRBJ2-4; size: few; DNA: TGTGCCAGCAGCTTAGACGACATTCAGTACTTC; CDR3: CASSLDDIQYF
D: -; V: TRBV29-1; J: TRBJ2-3; size: -; DNA: TGCAGCGTTGAAGAATCCGATACGCAGTATTTT; CDR3: CSVEESDTQYF
D: TRBD2; V: TRBV5-4; J: TRBJ2-5; size: once; DNA: TGTGCCAGCAGCGACCGACTAGCCGGGGAGACCCAGTACTTC; CDR3: CASSDRLAGETQYF
D: -; V: TRBV10-3; J: TRBJ2-3; size: -; DNA: TGTGCCATCAGCGTGGACTTGGCAGATACGCAGTATTTT; CDR3: CAISVDLADTQYF
D: -; V: TRBV29-1; J: TRBJ1-2; size: -; DNA: TGCAGCGTTGAAGTCGTGGGGTATGACTATGGCTACACCTTC; CDR3: CSVEVVGYDYGYTF
D: TRBD2; V: TRBV29-1; J: TRBJ2-1; size: -; DNA: TGCAGCATGTTAGCGGGAGGCAATGAGCAGTTCTTC; CDR3: CSMLAGGNEQFF
D: -; V: TRBV30; J: TRBJ2-7; size: -; DNA: TGTGCCTGGGCGGACGGAGCCTACGAGCAGTACTTC; CDR3: CAWADGAYEQYF
D: -; V: TRBV28; J: TRBJ2-1; size: -; DNA: TGTGCCAGCAGTTTGCTTAGCCCGGGGAATGAGCAGTTCTTC; CDR3: CASSLLSPGNEQFF
D: TRBD2; V: TRBV29-1; J: TRBJ2-3; size: -; DNA: TGCAGCGCAGATATAAAGCGGGAATCTGCAGATACGCAGTATTTT; CDR3: CSADIKRESADTQYF
D: -; V: TRBV27; J: TRBJ2-5; size: -; DNA: TGTGCCAGCAGGGGAGAGGACCAAGAGACCCAGTACTTC; CDR3: CASRGEDQETQYF
D: TRBD2; V: TRBV29-1; J: TRBJ2-2; size: -; DNA: TGCAGTGGGCGGGAGGCGAACACCGGGGAGCTGTTTTTT; CDR3: CSGREANTGELFF
D: -; V: TRBV2; J: TRBJ2-6; size: once; DNA: TGTGCCAGCTGTGGCTCTGGGGCCAACGTCCTGACTTTC; CDR3: CASCGSGANVLTF
D: -; V: TRBV10-3; J: TRBJ2-5; size: -; DNA: TGTGCCATCAGTGATAGTGGAGGGGACGAGACCCAGTACTTC; CDR3: CAISDSGGDETQYF
D: -; V: TRBV5-6; J: TRBJ1-2; size: -; DNA: TGTGCCAGCAGCCGACAGGTCGGCTACACCTTC; CDR3: CASSRQVGYTF
D: -; V: TRBV30; J: TRBJ2-5; size: -; DNA: TGTGCCTGGAATTGGGGGCTAGAGACCCAGTACTTC; CDR3: CAWNWGLETQYF
D: -; V: TRBV5-1; J: TRBJ1-2; size: -; DNA: TGCGCCAGCAGCTTGTCGCCAGAGAACTATGGCTACACCTTC; CDR3: CASSLSPENYGYTF
D: -; V: TRBV28; J: TRBJ2-2; size: -; DNA: TGTGCCAGCAGTTTAGGTTATCGGGAGCTGTTTTTT; CDR3: CASSLGYRELFF
D: -; V: TRBV29-1; J: TRBJ2-3; size: -; DNA: TGCAGCGTTCAGCAACACACAGATACGCAGTATTTT; CDR3: CSVQQHTDTQYF
D: -; V: TRBV29-1; J: TRBJ2-1; size: -; DNA: TGCAGCGTTGAAGACGCACAGGGAATCTACAATGAGCAGTTCTTC; CDR3: CSVEDAQGIYNEQFF
D: TRBD2; V: TRBV29-1; J: TRBJ2-7; size: -; DNA: TGCAGCGTTGAAGGAACTAGCGGAGCCTACGAGCAGTACTTC; CDR3: CSVEGTSGAYEQYF
D: TRBD1; V: TRBV27; J: TRBJ2-7; size: -; DNA: TGTGCCAGCAGGGGACAGGGTCACGAGCAGTACTTC; CDR3: CASRGQGHEQYF
D: -; V: TRBV29-1; J: TRBJ2-1; size: few; DNA: TGCAGCGTTATAGGGGGGAGGTTTGTCAATGAGCAGTTCTTC; CDR3: CSVIGGRFVNEQFF
D: -; V: TRBV29-1; J: TRBJ2-7; size: -; DNA: TGCAGCGTTGAGGTACAGCCCTACGAGCAGTACTTC; CDR3: CSVEVQPYEQYF
D: -; V: TRBV29-1; J: TRBJ2-7; size: -; DNA: TGCAGCGCTCCCGACCCGGACCGCTACGAGCAGTACTTC; CDR3: CSAPDPDRYEQYF
D: TRBD1; V: TRBV14; J: TRBJ2-5; size: few; DNA: TGTGCCAGCAGCCAGACAGGGGGCGGAGAGACCCAGTACTTC; CDR3: CASSQTGGGETQYF